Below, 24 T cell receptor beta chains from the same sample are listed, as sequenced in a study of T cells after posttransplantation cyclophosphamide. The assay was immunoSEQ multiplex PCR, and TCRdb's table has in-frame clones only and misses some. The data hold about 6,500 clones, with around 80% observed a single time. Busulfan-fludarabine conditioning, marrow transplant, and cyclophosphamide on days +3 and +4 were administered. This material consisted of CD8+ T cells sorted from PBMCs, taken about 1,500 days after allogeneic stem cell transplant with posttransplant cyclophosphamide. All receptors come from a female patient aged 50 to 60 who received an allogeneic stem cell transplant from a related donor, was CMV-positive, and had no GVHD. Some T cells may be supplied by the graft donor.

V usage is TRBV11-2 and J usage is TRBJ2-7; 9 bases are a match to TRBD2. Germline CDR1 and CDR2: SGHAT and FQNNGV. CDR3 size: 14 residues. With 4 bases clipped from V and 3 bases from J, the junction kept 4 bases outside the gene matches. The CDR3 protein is CASSSLAGIYEQYF. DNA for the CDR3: TGTGCCAGCAGCTCCCTAGCGGGAATCTACGAGCAGTACTTC.

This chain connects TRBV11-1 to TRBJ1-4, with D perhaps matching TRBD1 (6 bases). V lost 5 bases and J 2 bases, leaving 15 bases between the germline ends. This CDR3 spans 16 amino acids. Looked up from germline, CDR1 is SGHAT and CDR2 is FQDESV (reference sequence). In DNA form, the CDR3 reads TGTGCCAGCAGCGAGTCCCAGGGGATGACTAATGAAAAACTGTTTTTT. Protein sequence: CASSESQGMTNEKLFF.

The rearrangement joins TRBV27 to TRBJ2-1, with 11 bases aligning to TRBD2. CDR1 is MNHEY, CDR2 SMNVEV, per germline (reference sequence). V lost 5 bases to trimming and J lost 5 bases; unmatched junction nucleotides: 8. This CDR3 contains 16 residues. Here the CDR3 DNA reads TGTGCCAGCAGTCAATGGACTAGCGGGTACCACAATGAGCAGTTCTTC. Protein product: CASSQWTSGYHNEQFF.

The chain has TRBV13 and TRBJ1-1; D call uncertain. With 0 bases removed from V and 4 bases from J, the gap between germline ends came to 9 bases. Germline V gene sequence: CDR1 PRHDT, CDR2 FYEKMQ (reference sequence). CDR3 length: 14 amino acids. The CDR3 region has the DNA TGTGCCAGCAGCTTAGGGTCAAGGAGCACTGAAGCTTTCTTT. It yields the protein CASSLGSRSTEAFF.

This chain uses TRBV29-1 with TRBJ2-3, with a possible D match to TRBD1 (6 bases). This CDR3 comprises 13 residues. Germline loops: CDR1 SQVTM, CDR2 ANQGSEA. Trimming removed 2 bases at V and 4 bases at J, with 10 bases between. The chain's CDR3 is CSVEMTGSDTQYF. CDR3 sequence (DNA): TGCAGCGTTGAAATGACAGGTTCAGATACGCAGTATTTT.

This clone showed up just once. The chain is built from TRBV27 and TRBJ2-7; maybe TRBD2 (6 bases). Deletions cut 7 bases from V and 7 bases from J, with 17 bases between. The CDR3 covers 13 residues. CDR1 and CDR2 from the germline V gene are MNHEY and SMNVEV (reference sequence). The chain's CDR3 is CASTPIGSHEQYF. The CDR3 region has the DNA TGTGCCAGCACCCCAATCGGGAGTCATGAGCAGTACTTC.

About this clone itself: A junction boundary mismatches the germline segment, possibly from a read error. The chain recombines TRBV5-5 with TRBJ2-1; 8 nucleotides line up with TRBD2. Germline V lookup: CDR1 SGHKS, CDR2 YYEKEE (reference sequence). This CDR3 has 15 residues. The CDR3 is CASSQGLVSYNEQFF. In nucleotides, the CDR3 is TGCGCCAGCAGCCAGGGACTAGTCTCCTACAATGAGCAGTTCTTC.

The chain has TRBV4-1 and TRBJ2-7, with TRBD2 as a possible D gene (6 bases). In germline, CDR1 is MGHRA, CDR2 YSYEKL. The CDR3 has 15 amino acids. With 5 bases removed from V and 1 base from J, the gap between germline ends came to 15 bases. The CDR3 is CASSVPSADSYEQYF. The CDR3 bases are TGCGCCAGCAGCGTTCCTAGCGCCGATTCCTACGAGCAGTACTTC.

CDR3 DNA: TGTGCCAGCTCCCCCGACGCAGACAGGGCGTTAACTGTCAATCAGCCCCAGCATTTT. The encoded protein is CASSPDADRALTVNQPQHF. The V gene is TRBV2, the J gene TRBJ1-5, with TRBD1 identical over 7 bases. The CDR3 totals 19 residues. Germline CDR1 is SNHLY and CDR2 is FYNNEI. Trimming took 8 bases from V and 3 from J; bases not matched to a gene: 22.

This chain's CDR3 is CASSQSLAVLSYEQYF. The CDR3 DNA sequence: TGTGCCAGCAGTCAATCACTAGCGGTCCTCTCCTACGAGCAGTACTTC. V is TRBV27 and J is TRBJ2-7, with 8 bases matching TRBD2. In germline, CDR1 is MNHEY, CDR2 SMNVEV (reference sequence). J was trimmed by 0 bases and V by 5 bases; bases with no gene match: 9. This CDR3 comprises 16 residues.

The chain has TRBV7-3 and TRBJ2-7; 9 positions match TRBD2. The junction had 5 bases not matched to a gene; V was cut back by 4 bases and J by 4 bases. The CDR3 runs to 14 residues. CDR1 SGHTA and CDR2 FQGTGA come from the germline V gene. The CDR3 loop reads CASSYSGSGYEQYF. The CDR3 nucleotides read TGTGCCAGCAGCTATAGCGGGAGCGGGTACGAGCAGTACTTC.

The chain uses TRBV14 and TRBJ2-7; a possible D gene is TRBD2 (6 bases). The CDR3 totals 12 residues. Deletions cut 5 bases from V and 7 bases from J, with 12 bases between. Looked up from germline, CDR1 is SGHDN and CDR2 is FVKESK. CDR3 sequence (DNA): TGTGCCAGCAGCACGGGACTTCGGGAGCAGTACTTC. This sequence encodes CASSTGLREQYF.

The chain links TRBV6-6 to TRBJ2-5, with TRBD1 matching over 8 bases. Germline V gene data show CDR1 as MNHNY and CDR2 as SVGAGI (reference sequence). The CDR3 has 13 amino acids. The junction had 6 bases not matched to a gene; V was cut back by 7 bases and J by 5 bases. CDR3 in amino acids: CASKTGGMETQYF. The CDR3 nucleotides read TGTGCCAGCAAAACAGGGGGTATGGAGACCCAGTACTTC.

CDR3 region: CASSQAGQGPKDYGYTF. The DNA of the CDR3 is TGTGCCAGCAGCCAAGCGGGACAGGGGCCCAAAGACTATGGCTACACCTTC. The gene calls are TRBV7-9 and TRBJ1-2; TRBD1 matches at 10 bases. Germline CDR1 is SEHNR and CDR2 is FQNEAQ (reference sequence). V was pared by 5 bases and J by 3 bases, with 12 bases of the junction left unmatched. The CDR3 consists of 17 residues.

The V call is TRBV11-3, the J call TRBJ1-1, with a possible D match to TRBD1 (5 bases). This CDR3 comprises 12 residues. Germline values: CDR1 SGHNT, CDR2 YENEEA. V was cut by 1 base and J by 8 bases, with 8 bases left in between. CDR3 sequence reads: CASSLVGGEAFF. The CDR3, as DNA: TGTGCCAGCAGCTTAGTTGGGGGGGAAGCTTTCTTT.

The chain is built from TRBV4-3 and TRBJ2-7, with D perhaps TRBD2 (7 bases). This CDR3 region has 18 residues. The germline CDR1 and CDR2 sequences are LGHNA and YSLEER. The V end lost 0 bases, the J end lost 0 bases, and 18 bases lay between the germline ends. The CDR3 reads CASSQDVWGGGSSYEQYF. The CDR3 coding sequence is TGCGCCAGCAGCCAAGATGTATGGGGAGGGGGGAGCTCCTACGAGCAGTACTTC.

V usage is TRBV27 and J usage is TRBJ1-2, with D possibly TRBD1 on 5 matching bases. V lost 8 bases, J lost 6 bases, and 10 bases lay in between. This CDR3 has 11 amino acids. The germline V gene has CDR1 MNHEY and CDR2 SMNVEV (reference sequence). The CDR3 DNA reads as TGTGCCAGCTCCCCAGGGAATGGCTACACCTTC. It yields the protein CASSPGNGYTF.

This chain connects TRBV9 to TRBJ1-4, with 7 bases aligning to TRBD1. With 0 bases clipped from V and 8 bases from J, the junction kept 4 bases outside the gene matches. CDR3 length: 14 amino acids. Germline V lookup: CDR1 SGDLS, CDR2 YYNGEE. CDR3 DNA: TGTGCCAGCAGCGTAGACAGGGGTCGAGAAAAACTGTTTTTT. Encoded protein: CASSVDRGREKLFF.

This CDR3 reads CASSVGHPQETQYF. CDR3 nucleotide sequence: TGTGCCAGCAGCGTCGGACACCCCCAAGAGACCCAGTACTTC. V and J are TRBV9 and TRBJ2-5; D is possibly TRBD1 (5 bases). Germline V CDR1 and CDR2: SGDLS, YYNGEE. The CDR3 contains 14 residues. The germline V and J ends were trimmed by 2 bases and 1 base, with 9 bases remaining between them.

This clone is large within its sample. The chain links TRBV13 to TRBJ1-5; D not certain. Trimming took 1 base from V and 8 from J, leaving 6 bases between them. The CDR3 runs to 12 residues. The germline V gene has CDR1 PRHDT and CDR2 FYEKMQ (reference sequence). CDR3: CASSLEEEPQHF. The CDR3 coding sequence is TGTGCCAGCAGCTTAGAGGAGGAGCCCCAGCATTTT.

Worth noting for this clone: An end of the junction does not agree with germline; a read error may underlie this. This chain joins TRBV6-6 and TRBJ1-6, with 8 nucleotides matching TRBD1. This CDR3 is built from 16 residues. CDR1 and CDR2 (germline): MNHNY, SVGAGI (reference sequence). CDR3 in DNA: TGTGCCAGCAGTTACTCGAGAGACAGGGGAAATTCATCCCTCCACTTT. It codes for CASSYSRDRGNSSLHF.

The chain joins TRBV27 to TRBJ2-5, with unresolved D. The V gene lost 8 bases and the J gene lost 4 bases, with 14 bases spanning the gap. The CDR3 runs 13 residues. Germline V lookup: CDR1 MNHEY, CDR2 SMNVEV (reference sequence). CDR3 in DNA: TGTGCCAGCGGCCCCTTTTGGGCAGAGACCCAGTACTTC. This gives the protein CASGPFWAETQYF.

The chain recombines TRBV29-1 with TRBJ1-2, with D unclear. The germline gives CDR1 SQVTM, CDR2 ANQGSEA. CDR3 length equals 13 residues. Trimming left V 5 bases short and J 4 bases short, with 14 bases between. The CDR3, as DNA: TGCAGCGTTAAGGCGGCGGGTGGCTATGGCTACACCTTC. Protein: CSVKAAGGYGYTF.

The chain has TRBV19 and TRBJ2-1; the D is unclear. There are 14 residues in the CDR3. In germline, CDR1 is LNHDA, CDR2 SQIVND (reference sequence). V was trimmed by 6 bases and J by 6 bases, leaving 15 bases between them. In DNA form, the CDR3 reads TGTGCCAGTAGGCTATATAGCTCCGGCAATGAGCAGTTCTTC. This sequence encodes CASRLYSSGNEQFF.